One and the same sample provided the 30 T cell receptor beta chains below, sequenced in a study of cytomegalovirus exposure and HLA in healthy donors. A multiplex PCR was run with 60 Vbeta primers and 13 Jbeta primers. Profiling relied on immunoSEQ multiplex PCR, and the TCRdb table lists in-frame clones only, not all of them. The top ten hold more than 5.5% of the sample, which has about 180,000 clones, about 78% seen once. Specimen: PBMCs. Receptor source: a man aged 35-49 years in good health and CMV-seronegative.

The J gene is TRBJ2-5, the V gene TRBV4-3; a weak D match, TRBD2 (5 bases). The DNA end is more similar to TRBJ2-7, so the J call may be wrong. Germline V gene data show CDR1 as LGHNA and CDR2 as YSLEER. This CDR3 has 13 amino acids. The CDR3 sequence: CASSQERAYEQYF. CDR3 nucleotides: TGCGCCAGCAGCCAAGAGAGGGCCTACGAGCAGTACTTC.

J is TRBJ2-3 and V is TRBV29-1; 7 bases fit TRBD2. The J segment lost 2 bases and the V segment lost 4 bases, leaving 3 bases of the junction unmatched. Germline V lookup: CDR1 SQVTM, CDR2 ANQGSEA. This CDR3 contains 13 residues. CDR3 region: CSVVGGDTDTQYF. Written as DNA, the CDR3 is TGCAGCGTTGTGGGGGGGGACACAGATACGCAGTATTTT.

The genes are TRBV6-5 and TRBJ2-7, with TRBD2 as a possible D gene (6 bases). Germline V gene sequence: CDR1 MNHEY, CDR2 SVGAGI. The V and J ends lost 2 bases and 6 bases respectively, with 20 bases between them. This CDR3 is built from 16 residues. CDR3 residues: CASSYSAGGKSREQYF. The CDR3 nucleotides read TGTGCCAGCAGTTACAGTGCGGGCGGGAAGAGTCGCGAGCAGTACTTC.

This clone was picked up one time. CDR3 DNA: TGTGCCAGCAGGCGACAGGGTAGCACTGAAGCTTTCTTT. Amino acids: CASRRQGSTEAFF. The chain recombines TRBV28 with TRBJ1-1, with 7 nucleotides matching TRBD1. The CDR3 has 13 amino acids. Trimming cost V 6 bases and J 4 bases; bases outside gene matches: 5. Germline loops: CDR1 MDHEN, CDR2 SYDVKM.

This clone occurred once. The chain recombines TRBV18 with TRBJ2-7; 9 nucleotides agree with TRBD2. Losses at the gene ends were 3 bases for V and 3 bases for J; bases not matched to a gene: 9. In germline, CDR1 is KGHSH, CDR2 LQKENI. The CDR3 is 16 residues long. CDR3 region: CASSPTRAGGYYEQYF. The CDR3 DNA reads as TGTGCCAGCTCACCCACTCGGGCGGGGGGGTACTACGAGCAGTACTTC. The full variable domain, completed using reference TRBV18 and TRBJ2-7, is NAGVMQNPRHLVRRRGQEARLRCSPMKGHSHVYWYRQLPEEGLKFMVYLQKENIIDESGMPKERFSAEFPKEGPSILRIQQVVRGDSAAYFCASSPTRAGGYYEQYFGPGTRLTVT.

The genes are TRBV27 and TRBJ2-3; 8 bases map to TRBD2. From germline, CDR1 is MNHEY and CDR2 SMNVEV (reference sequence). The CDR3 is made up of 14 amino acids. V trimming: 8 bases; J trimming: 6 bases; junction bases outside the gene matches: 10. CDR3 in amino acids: CASGLSGAYDTQYF. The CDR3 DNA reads TGTGCCAGCGGACTTAGCGGGGCTTACGATACGCAGTATTTT.

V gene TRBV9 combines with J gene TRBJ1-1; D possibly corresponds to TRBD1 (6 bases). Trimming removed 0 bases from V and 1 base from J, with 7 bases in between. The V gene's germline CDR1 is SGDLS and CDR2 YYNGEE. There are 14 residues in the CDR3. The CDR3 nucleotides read TGTGCCAGCAGCGTAGCAGGGGAGAACACTGAAGCTTTCTTT. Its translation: CASSVAGENTEAFF. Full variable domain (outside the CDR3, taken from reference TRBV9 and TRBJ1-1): DSGVTQTPKHLITATGQRVTLRCSPRSGDLSVYWYQQSLDQGLQFLIQYYNGEERAKGNILERFSAQQFPDLHSELNLSSLELGDSALYFCASSVAGENTEAFFGQGTRLTVV.

The CDR3 DNA is TGTGCCAGCAGTTACTCGCCGGGACAGGGCCACACCATATATTTT. It encodes CASSYSPGQGHTIYF. The rearrangement links TRBV6-6 to TRBJ1-3; 9 positions match TRBD1. This CDR3 is built from 15 residues. Germline V gene data show CDR1 as MNHNY and CDR2 as SVGAGI (reference sequence). Trimming at V came to 0 bases and at J to 8 bases, leaving 5 bases not matched to a gene.

CDR3 sequence (DNA): TGCGCCAGCAGCCCAGAGCGGCCTATTTCGGGGGAGCAGTACTTC. Its protein is CASSPERPISGEQYF. The chain has TRBV10-2 and TRBJ2-7; tentative D call: TRBD2 (5 bases). In germline, CDR1 is WSHSY, CDR2 SAAADI. V was cut by 6 bases and J by 7 bases, with 22 bases left in between. The CDR3 consists of 15 residues.

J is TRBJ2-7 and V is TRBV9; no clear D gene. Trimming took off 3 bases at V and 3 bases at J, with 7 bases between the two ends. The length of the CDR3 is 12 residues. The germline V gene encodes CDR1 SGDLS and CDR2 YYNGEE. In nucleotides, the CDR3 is TGTGCCAGCAGCGGTTCGGGCTACGAGCAGTACTTC. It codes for CASSGSGYEQYF.

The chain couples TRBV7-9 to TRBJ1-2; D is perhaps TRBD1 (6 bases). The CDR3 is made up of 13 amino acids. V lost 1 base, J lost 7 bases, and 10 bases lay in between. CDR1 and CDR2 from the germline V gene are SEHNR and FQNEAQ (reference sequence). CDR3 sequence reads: CASSLVGQIGYTF. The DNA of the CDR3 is TGTGCCAGCAGCTTAGTTGGACAGATTGGCTACACCTTC.

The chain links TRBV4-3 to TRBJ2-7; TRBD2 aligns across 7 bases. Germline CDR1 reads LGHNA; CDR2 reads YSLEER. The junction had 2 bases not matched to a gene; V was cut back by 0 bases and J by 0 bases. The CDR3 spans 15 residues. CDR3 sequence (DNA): TGCGCCAGCAGCCAAGATTTAGCGGGCTCCTACGAGCAGTACTTC. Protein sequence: CASSQDLAGSYEQYF.

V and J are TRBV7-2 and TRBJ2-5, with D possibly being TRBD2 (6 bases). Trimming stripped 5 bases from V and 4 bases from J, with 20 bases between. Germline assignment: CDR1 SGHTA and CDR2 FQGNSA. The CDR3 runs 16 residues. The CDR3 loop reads CASSRQPAGRGETQYF. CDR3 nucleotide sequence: TGTGCCAGCAGCCGCCAACCGGCCGGGAGAGGAGAGACCCAGTACTTC. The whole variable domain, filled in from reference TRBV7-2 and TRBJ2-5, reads GAGVSQSPSNKVTEKGKDVELRCDPISGHTALYWYRQSLGQGLEFLIYFQGNSAPDKSGLPSDRFSAERTGGSVSTLTIQRTQQEDSAVYLCASSRQPAGRGETQYFGPGTRLLVL.

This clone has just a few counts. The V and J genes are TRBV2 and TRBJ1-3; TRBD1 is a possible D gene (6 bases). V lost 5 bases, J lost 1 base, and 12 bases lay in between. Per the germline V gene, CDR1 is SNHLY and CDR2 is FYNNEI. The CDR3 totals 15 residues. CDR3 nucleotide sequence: TGTGCCAGCAGTTTCAACAGGGTTTCTGGAAACACCATATATTTT. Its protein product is CASSFNRVSGNTIYF.

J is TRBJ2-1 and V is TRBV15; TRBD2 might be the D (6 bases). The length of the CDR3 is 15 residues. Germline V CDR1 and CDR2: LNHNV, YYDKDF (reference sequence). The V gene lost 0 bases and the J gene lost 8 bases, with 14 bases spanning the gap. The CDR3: CATSRDPGVVDEQFF. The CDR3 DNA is TGTGCCACCAGCAGAGATCCGGGAGTGGTCGATGAGCAGTTCTTC.

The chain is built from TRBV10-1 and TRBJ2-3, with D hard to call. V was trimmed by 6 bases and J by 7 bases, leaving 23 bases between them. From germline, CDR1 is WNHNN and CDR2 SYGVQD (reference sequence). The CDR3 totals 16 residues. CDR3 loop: CASRARGPRTTYTQYF. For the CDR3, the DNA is TGCGCCAGCAGGGCACGAGGTCCCAGAACTACCTATACGCAGTATTTT.

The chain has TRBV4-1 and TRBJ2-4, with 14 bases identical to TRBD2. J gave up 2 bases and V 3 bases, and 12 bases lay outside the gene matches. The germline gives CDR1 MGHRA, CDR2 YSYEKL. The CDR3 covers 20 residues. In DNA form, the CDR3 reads TGCGCCAGCAGCCACCTCACGACTAGCGGGGGGGCGTGGTCCAAAAACATTCAGTACTTC. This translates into CASSHLTTSGGAWSKNIQYF.

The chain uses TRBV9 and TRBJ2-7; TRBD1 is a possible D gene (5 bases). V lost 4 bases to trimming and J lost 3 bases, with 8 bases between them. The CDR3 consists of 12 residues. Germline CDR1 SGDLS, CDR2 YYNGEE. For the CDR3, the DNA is TGTGCCAGCAGCCCCCAGGGCTACGAGCAGTACTTC. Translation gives CASSPQGYEQYF.

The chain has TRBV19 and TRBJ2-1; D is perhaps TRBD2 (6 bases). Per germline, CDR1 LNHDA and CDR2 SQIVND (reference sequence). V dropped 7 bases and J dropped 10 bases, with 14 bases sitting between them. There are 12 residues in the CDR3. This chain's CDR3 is CASKRVGREQFF. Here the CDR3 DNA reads TGTGCCAGTAAGCGGGTGGGGCGCGAGCAGTTCTTC.

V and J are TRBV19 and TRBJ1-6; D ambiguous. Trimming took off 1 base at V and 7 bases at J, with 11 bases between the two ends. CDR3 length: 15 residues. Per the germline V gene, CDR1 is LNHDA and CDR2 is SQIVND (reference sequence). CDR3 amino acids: CASSIGGLENSPLHF. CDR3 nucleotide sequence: TGTGCCAGTAGTATAGGCGGACTGGAAAATTCACCCCTCCACTTT.

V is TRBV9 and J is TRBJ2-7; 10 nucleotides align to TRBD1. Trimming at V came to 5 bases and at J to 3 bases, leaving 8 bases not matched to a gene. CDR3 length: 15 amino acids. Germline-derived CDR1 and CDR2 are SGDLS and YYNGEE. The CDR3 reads CASSGPGDRGYEQYF. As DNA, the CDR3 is TGTGCCAGCAGTGGTCCAGGGGACAGGGGCTACGAGCAGTACTTC. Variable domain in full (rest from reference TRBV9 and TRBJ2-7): DSGVTQTPKHLITATGQRVTLRCSPRSGDLSVYWYQQSLDQGLQFLIQYYNGEERAKGNILERFSAQQFPDLHSELNLSSLELGDSALYFCASSGPGDRGYEQYFGPGTRLTVT.

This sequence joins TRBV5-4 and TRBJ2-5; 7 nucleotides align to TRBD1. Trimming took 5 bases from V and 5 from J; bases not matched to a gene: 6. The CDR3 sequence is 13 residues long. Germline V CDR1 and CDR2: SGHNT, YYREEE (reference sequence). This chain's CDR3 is CASRPGTEETQYF. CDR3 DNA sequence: TGTGCCAGCAGGCCCGGGACAGAGGAGACCCAGTACTTC. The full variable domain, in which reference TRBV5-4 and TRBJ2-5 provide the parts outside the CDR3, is ETGVTQSPTHLIKTRGQQVTLRCSSQSGHNTVSWYQQALGQGPQFIFQYYREEENGRGNFPPRFSGLQFPNYSSELNVNALELDDSALYLCASRPGTEETQYFGPGTRLLVL.

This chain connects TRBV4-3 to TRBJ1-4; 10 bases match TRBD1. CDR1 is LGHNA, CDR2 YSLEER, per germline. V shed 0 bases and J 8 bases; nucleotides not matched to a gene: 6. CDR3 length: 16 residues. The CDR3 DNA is TGCGCCAGCAGCCAAGATTGGGACAGGGGTCGGGAAAAACTGTTTTTT. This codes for CASSQDWDRGREKLFF.

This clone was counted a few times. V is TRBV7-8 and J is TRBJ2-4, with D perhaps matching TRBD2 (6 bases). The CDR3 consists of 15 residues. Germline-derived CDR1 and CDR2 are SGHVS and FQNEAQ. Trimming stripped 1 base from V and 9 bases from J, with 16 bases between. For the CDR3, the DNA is TGTGCCAGCAGCTTAGGCCGTGGCGGAGCGGGCATTCAGTACTTC. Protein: CASSLGRGGAGIQYF.

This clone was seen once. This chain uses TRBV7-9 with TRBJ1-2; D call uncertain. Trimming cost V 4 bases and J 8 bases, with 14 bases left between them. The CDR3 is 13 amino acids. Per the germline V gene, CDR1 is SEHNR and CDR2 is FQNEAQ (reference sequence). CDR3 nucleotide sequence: TGTGCCAGCAGCTCCCGGGGAGCTGAAGGCTACACCTTC. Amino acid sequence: CASSSRGAEGYTF. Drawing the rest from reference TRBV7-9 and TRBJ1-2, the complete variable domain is DTGVSQNPRHKITKRGQNVTFRCDPISEHNRLYWYRQTLGQGPEFLTYFQNEAQLEKSRLLSDRFSAERPKGSFSTLEIQRTEQGDSAMYLCASSSRGAEGYTFGSGTRLTVV.

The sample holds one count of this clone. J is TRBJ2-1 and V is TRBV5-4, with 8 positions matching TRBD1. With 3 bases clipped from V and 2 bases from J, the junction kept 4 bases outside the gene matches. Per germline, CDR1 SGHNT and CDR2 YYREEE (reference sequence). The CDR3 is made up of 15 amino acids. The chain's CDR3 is CASSWDRPTYNEQFF. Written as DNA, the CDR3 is TGTGCCAGCAGCTGGGACAGGCCTACCTACAATGAGCAGTTCTTC. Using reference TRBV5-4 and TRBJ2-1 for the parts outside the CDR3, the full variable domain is ETGVTQSPTHLIKTRGQQVTLRCSSQSGHNTVSWYQQALGQGPQFIFQYYREEENGRGNFPPRFSGLQFPNYSSELNVNALELDDSALYLCASSWDRPTYNEQFFGPGTRLTVL.

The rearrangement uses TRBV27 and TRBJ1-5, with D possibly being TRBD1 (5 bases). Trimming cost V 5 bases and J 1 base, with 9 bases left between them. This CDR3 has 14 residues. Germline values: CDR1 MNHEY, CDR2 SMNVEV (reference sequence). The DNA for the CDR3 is TGTGCCAGCAGTCCGGGGGGGAGCAATCAGCCCCAGCATTTT. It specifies CASSPGGSNQPQHF.

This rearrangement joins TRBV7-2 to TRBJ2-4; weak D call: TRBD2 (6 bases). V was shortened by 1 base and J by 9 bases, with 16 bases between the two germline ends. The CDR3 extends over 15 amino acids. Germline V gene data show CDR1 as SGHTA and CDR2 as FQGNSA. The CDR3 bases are TGTGCCAGCAGCTTAGTTTCGGCTGAGGGAGGCATTCAGTACTTC. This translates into CASSLVSAEGGIQYF.

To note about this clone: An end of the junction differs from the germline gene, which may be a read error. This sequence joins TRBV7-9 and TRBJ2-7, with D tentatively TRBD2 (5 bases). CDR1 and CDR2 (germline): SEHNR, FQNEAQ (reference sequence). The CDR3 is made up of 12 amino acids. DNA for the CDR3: TGTTCCAGCAGCTTAGATTTACAGCGGCACTACTTC. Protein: CSSSLDLQRHYF.

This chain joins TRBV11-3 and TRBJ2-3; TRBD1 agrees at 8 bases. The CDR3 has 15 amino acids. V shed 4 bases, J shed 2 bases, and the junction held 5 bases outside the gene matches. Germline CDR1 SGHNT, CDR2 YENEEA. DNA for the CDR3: TGTGCCAGCAGCTCCGGGACAGGTCCCACAGATACGCAGTATTTT. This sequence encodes CASSSGTGPTDTQYF.